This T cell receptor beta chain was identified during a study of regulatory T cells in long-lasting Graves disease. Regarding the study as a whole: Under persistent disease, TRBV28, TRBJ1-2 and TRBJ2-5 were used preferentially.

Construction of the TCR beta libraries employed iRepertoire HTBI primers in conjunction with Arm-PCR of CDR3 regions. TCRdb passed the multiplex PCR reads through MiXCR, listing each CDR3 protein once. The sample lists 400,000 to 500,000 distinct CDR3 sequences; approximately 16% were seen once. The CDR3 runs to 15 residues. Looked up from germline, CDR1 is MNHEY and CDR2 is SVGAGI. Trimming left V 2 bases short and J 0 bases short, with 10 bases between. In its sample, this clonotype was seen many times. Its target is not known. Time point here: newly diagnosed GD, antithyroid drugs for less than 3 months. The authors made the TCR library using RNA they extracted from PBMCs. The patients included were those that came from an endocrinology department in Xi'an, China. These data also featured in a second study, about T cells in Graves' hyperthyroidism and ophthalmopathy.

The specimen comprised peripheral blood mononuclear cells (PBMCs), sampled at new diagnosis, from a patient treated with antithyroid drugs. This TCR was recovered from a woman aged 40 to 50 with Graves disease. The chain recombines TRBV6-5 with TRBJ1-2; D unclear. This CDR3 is CASSYRRTSNYGYTF. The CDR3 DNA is TGTGCCAGCAGTTACCGACGGACCTCTAACTATGGCTACACCTTC.